This TCR beta chain derives from a study of CD8 T cells in ankylosing spondylitis (dated by TCRdb to about 2017). Study-level background: The study profiled T cell receptor beta repertoires in healthy donors and ankylosing spondylitis patients to find disease-linked TCR variants. Peripheral blood samples were taken, and synovial fluid was additionally collected from ankylosing spondylitis patients. The full study cohort comprised approximately 23 ankylosing spondylitis patients and roughly 100 healthy donors. What the research found in general, with its limitations: Some motif variants had previously been reported in the synovial fluid and blood of reactive arthritis patients, which suggests shared mechanisms of disease initiation. A TCR beta motif of eight highly homologous amino acid variants appeared characteristic of blood from ankylosing spondylitis patients. According to the report, matched synovial fluid samples from ankylosing spondylitis patients were significantly enriched for the disease-linked clones. In peripheral blood, the disease-linked clones were found at relatively low frequencies and had a CD8+ phenotype.

Reads for this sample came from an Illumina HiSeq 2500. Quantitative 5'-RACE with molecular barcodes was the method used to prepare the TCR beta libraries. Processing in the source paper ran as follows. A new computational method, built on a probabilistic model of VDJ rearrangement, was used to identify disease-linked TCR variants. Using fastp at Q25 and MiXCR, TCRdb reprocessed the public reads and kept productive beta chains. Each entry is one CDR3 protein sequence, shown with its most common DNA and genes. TCRdb's processing, not the authors' own work, is the source of the V and J calls. This sample gives more than 500,000 distinct CDR3 sequences in total; 5.3% of them show up just once. Of the sample, approximately 3.5% falls within the top ten clones. Trimming accounts for 0 bases at V and 2 bases at J, while the number of junction bases matched to no gene is 16. The CDR3 has 21 amino acids, counting the end cysteine and phenylalanine. Only the CDR3 region is kept as DNA, spanning 63 bases read in frame from base 1. The germline V gene supplies CDR1 SGDLS and CDR2 YYNGEE.

The table lists this clonotype with many counts. Its antigen is not yet known. Qualities for individual bases were not recorded, and no much larger clone is one base off. Sample: blood, either unsorted or a sorted T cell fraction (not recorded which). The rearrangement combines TRBV9 with TRBJ2-7; the junction holds 14 bases that match TRBD2. This receptor was taken from a male donor with ankylosing spondylitis. The bases read TGTGCCAGCAGCGTAGTCGGGGGCCGGACTAGCGGGAGGTTACTCCCCTACGAGCAGTACTTC. Its protein product is CASSVVGGRTSGRLLPYEQYF.